The 14 T cell receptor beta chains below come from one sample, sequenced in a study of blood T cell repertoires in COVID-19. Clones were read by immunoSEQ multiplex PCR, and TCRdb kept only the in-frame ones, dropping some. Among fewer than 85,000 clones listed, 87% were seen once. Sample: peripheral blood. Receptors were obtained from a man aged 50-59 years with active COVID-19.

This chain links TRBV27 with TRBJ1-1, with TRBD1 as a possible D gene (6 bases). CDR1 is MNHEY and CDR2 is SMNVEV in the germline V gene (reference sequence). Trimming removed 2 bases at V and 5 bases at J, with 15 bases between. There are 15 residues in the CDR3. CDR3 sequence: CASSLLTGVSTEAFF. DNA for the CDR3: TGTGCCAGCAGTTTACTGACAGGTGTGAGTACTGAAGCTTTCTTT.

As DNA, the CDR3 is TGTGCCAGCAGCGCTAGAGGTTACTCCTACGAGCAGTACTTC. Encoded protein: CASSARGYSYEQYF. The V call is TRBV9, the J call TRBJ2-7; the D is unclear. Germline-derived CDR1 and CDR2 are SGDLS and YYNGEE. V was cut by 3 bases and J by 0 bases, with 10 bases left in between. The CDR3 has 14 residues.

The chain employs TRBV16 and TRBJ2-6; D is ambiguous. V lost 0 bases to trimming and J lost 5 bases, with 8 bases between them. Germline values: CDR1 KGHSY, CDR2 FQNENV. This CDR3 comprises 15 residues. For the CDR3, the DNA is TGTGCCAGCAGCCAATCAAGCCCTAGGGCCAACGTCCTGACTTTC. It translates to CASSQSSPRANVLTF.

The chain has TRBV28 and TRBJ1-1; 7 bases match TRBD1. The CDR3 has 14 residues. The ends lost 6 bases at V and 4 bases at J; junction bases unmatched: 8. Germline lookup yields CDR1 MDHEN and CDR2 SYDVKM. The CDR3, as DNA: TGTGCCAGCAGAATAGACAGGGTTACCACTGAAGCTTTCTTT. It specifies CASRIDRVTTEAFF.

The J gene is TRBJ1-5, the V gene TRBV4-2; 7 bases line up with TRBD1. With 3 bases clipped from V and 0 bases from J, the junction kept 11 bases outside the gene matches. Germline V gene lookup returns CDR1 LGHNA and CDR2 YNFKEQ. The CDR3 runs to 18 residues. The CDR3 sequence is CASSHNRDSPFSNQPQHF. For the CDR3, the DNA is TGTGCCAGCAGCCACAACCGGGACAGCCCCTTTAGCAATCAGCCCCAGCATTTT.

CDR3 loop: CASSFGLAGGLDTQYF. CDR3 sequence (DNA): TGTGCCAGCAGTTTTGGCCTAGCGGGAGGATTGGATACGCAGTATTTT. The chain links TRBV28 to TRBJ2-3, with TRBD2 matching over 11 bases. This CDR3 is built from 16 residues. After removal of 3 bases from V and 6 bases from J, the junction contained 8 bases not matched to a gene. The germline V gene encodes CDR1 MDHEN and CDR2 SYDVKM. Filled out from reference TRBV28 and TRBJ2-3, the complete variable domain reads DVKVTQSSRYLVKRTGEKVFLECVQDMDHENMFWYRQDPGLGLRLIYFSYDVKMKEKGDIPEGYSVSREKKERFSLILESASTNQTSMYLCASSFGLAGGLDTQYFGPGTRLTVL.

This clone occurred a few times. The chain uses TRBV7-2 and TRBJ2-2, with 7 bases lining up with TRBD2. Germline V CDR1 and CDR2: SGHTA, FQGNSA. With V trimmed by 5 bases and J by 7 bases, 7 bases remained unmatched. The CDR3 consists of 14 residues. In DNA form, the CDR3 reads TGTGCCAGCAGCGCCTCGGGGAGGGTCGGGGAGCTGTTTTTT. This sequence encodes CASSASGRVGELFF.

The chain links TRBV9 to TRBJ2-3, with TRBD2 matching over 9 bases. This CDR3 has 19 amino acids. CDR1 is SGDLS, CDR2 YYNGEE, per germline. V lost 3 bases to trimming and J lost 3 bases; unmatched junction nucleotides: 17. The CDR3, as DNA: TGTGCCAGCAGCGAGACCTCGTTGCGGGGGGGCCAAGGAACAGATACGCAGTATTTT. Translated: CASSETSLRGGQGTDTQYF.

The chain employs TRBV5-5 and TRBJ1-2, with D tentatively TRBD1 (6 bases). Germline V gives CDR1 SGHKS, CDR2 YYEKEE (reference sequence). This CDR3 has 15 residues. V was clipped by 4 bases and J by 2 bases, with 15 bases between them. Here the CDR3 reads CASSRSPDSNYGYTF. DNA for the CDR3: TGTGCCAGCAGCCGCTCCCCGGACAGCAACTATGGCTACACCTTC. Together with reference TRBV5-5 and TRBJ1-2, the CDR3 gives the full variable domain: DAGVTQSPTHLIKTRGQQVTLRCSPISGHKSVSWYQQVLGQGPQFIFQYYEKEERGRGNFPDRFSARQFPNYSSELNVNALLLGDSALYLCASSRSPDSNYGYTFGSGTRLTVV.

The chain combines TRBV7-9 with TRBJ2-7; 7 bases map to TRBD2. Germline V gene sequence: CDR1 SEHNR, CDR2 FQNEAQ (reference sequence). This CDR3 has 14 amino acids. V was pared by 2 bases and J by 3 bases, with 4 bases of the junction left unmatched. The CDR3 region is CASSLSAGDYEQYF. The CDR3, as DNA: TGTGCCAGCAGCTTATCGGCGGGAGACTACGAGCAGTACTTC. Supplemented by reference TRBV7-9 and TRBJ2-7, the full variable domain reads DTGVSQNPRHKITKRGQNVTFRCDPISEHNRLYWYRQTLGQGPEFLTYFQNEAQLEKSRLLSDRFSAERPKGSFSTLEIQRTEQGDSAMYLCASSLSAGDYEQYFGPGTRLTVT.

The chain recombines TRBV7-3 with TRBJ2-7, with no clear D. There are 15 residues in the CDR3. Germline V gene lookup returns CDR1 SGHTA and CDR2 FQGTGA. V lost 8 bases and J 0 bases, leaving 17 bases between the germline ends. CDR3 sequence: CASAQMESYSYEQYF. The DNA of the CDR3 is TGTGCCAGCGCCCAAATGGAGTCTTACTCCTACGAGCAGTACTTC. Full variable domain (missing parts from reference TRBV7-3 and TRBJ2-7): GAGVSQTPSNKVTEKGKYVELRCDPISGHTALYWYRQSLGQGPEFLIYFQGTGAADDSGLPNDRFFAVRPEGSVSTLKIQRTERGDSAVYLCASAQMESYSYEQYFGPGTRLTVT.

The chain joins TRBV20-1 to TRBJ2-7, with 9 bases aligning to TRBD2. V was pared by 3 bases and J by 7 bases, with 13 bases of the junction left unmatched. Germline V CDR1 and CDR2: DFQATT, SNEGSKA (reference sequence). The CDR3 totals 15 residues. The CDR3 DNA follows: TGCAGTGCTAGTCCCGCCGCGGGGGGGGACTGGGAGCAGTACTTC. It specifies CSASPAAGGDWEQYF.

V gene TRBV11-2 combines with J gene TRBJ2-7; D is perhaps TRBD2 (6 bases). V dropped 1 base and J dropped 1 base, with 8 bases sitting between them. Germline values: CDR1 SGHAT, CDR2 FQNNGV. The CDR3 is made up of 14 amino acids. CDR3 residues: CASSLGGKSYEQYF. The CDR3 DNA sequence: TGTGCCAGCAGCTTAGGCGGGAAATCCTACGAGCAGTACTTC.

The chain links TRBV5-1 to TRBJ1-1, with D perhaps matching TRBD1 (5 bases). The V gene lost 4 bases and the J gene lost 1 base, with 14 bases spanning the gap. This CDR3 is built from 15 residues. The germline V gene has CDR1 SGHRS and CDR2 YFSETQ. In DNA form, the CDR3 reads TGCGCCAGCAGCCTAAACCCTGACAGGAACACTGAAGCTTTCTTT. Its protein is CASSLNPDRNTEAFF. Full variable domain (rest looked up from reference TRBV5-1 and TRBJ1-1): KAGVTQTPRYLIKTRGQQVTLSCSPISGHRSVSWYQQTPGQGLQFLFEYFSETQRNKGNFPGRFSGRQFSNSRSEMNVSTLELGDSALYLCASSLNPDRNTEAFFGQGTRLTVV.